A selection of T cell receptor beta chains follows, all from one sample in a study of cytomegalovirus exposure and HLA in healthy donors. The repertoire was sequenced with immunoSEQ multiplex PCR; TCRdb's copy has only in-frame clones and lacks some. This table holds approximately 150,000 clones, around four fifths found once. The sequenced sample was PBMCs. All receptors derive from a man between 25 and 39 years old in good health and CMV-seronegative. The CDR3 runs from the conserved cysteine through the conserved F or W. A D gene is named only where the DNA matches it firmly. Only part of the rows carry a size: once, few, many, or a class if the clone is expanded.

size: .; J: TRBJ1-4; D: .; V: TRBV15; length: 14; CDR3: CATSRDYSNEKLFF; DNA: TGTGCCACCAGCAGAGATTACTCTAATGAAAAACTGTTTTTT
size: .; J: TRBJ2-5; D: TRBD1; V: TRBV10-2; length: 14; CDR3: CASSEGTGVGTQYF; DNA: TGCGCCAGCAGTGAGGGTACAGGGGTCGGGACCCAGTACTTC
size: .; J: TRBJ1-2; D: .; V: TRBV9; length: 13; CDR3: CASSVAGVHGYTF; DNA: TGTGCCAGCAGCGTAGCGGGGGTCCATGGCTACACCTTC
size: .; J: TRBJ1-2; D: TRBD1; V: TRBV6-5; length: 15; CDR3: CASSYTVDRNYGYTF; DNA: TGTGCCAGCAGTTACACGGTGGACAGGAACTATGGCTACACCTTC
size: .; J: TRBJ2-5; D: .; V: TRBV11-3; length: 15; CDR3: CASSQGRASQETQYF; DNA: TGTGCCAGCAGCCAGGGGCGAGCGTCACAAGAGACCCAGTACTTC
size: .; J: TRBJ2-7; D: TRBD1; V: TRBV6-6; length: 16; CDR3: CASSSPDRARDSEQYF; DNA: TGTGCCAGCAGTTCCCCGGACAGGGCAAGGGACTCCGAGCAGTACTTC
size: .; J: TRBJ1-1; D: TRBD1; V: TRBV6-5; length: 12; CDR3: CASSPNRGEAFF; DNA: TGTGCCAGCAGTCCAAACAGGGGTGAAGCTTTCTTT
size: .; J: TRBJ1-2; D: TRBD1; V: TRBV6-6; length: 16; CDR3: CASSLRRQGDLYGYTF; DNA: TGTGCCAGCAGTTTACGGAGGCAGGGGGATCTCTACGGCTACACCTTC
size: .; J: TRBJ1-2; D: TRBD1; V: TRBV11-1; length: 16; CDR3: CASSSRTGSTLSGYTF; DNA: TGTGCCAGCAGCTCCCGGACAGGGTCAACCTTAAGTGGCTACACCTTC
size: .; J: TRBJ1-6; D: TRBD1; V: TRBV9; length: 15; CDR3: CASSEGRQGLSPLHF; DNA: TGTGCCAGCAGCGAGGGAAGACAGGGGCTTTCACCCCTCCACTTT
size: .; J: TRBJ1-2; D: .; V: TRBV19; length: 13; CDR3: CASSISPGNGYTF; DNA: TGTGCCAGTAGTATATCCCCAGGGAACGGCTACACCTTC
size: .; J: TRBJ1-1; D: TRBD1; V: TRBV28; length: 14; CDR3: CASSFRGPNTEAFF; DNA: TGTGCCAGCAGTTTCAGGGGGCCGAACACTGAAGCTTTCTTT
size: .; J: TRBJ2-2; D: TRBD2; V: TRBV28; length: 17; CDR3: CASSRPGLAGAGGELFF; DNA: TGTGCCAGCAGTAGACCGGGACTAGCGGGAGCCGGTGGGGAGCTGTTTTTT
size: .; J: TRBJ2-5; D: .; V: TRBV19; length: 14; CDR3: CASSTTVYQETQYF; DNA: TGTGCCAGTAGTACGACAGTGTACCAAGAGACCCAGTACTTC
size: .; J: TRBJ2-7; D: TRBD1; V: TRBV11-2; length: 13; CDR3: CASSLTGDYEQYF; DNA: TGTGCCAGCAGCTTGACAGGGGACTACGAGCAGTACTTC
size: once; J: TRBJ1-5; D: .; V: TRBV28; length: 16; CDR3: CASSSPTGYSNQPQHF; DNA: TGTGCCAGCAGTTCCCCGACAGGATATAGCAATCAGCCCCAGCATTTT
size: .; J: TRBJ1-1; D: .; V: TRBV9; length: 15; CDR3: CASSTAGAPSTEAFF; DNA: TGTGCCAGCAGCACGGCGGGCGCCCCGAGCACTGAAGCTTTCTTT
size: .; J: TRBJ2-7; D: TRBD1; V: TRBV30; length: 13; CDR3: CAWRGQGGYEQYF; DNA: TGTGCCTGGAGGGGACAGGGAGGTTACGAGCAGTACTTC
size: .; J: TRBJ2-7; D: .; V: TRBV5-1; length: 13; CDR3: CASSLGATGGQYF; DNA: TGCGCCAGCAGCTTGGGGGCGACAGGAGGGCAGTACTTC
size: few; J: TRBJ2-1; D: .; V: TRBV6-5; length: 14; CDR3: CASSSSGLVYEQFF; DNA: .